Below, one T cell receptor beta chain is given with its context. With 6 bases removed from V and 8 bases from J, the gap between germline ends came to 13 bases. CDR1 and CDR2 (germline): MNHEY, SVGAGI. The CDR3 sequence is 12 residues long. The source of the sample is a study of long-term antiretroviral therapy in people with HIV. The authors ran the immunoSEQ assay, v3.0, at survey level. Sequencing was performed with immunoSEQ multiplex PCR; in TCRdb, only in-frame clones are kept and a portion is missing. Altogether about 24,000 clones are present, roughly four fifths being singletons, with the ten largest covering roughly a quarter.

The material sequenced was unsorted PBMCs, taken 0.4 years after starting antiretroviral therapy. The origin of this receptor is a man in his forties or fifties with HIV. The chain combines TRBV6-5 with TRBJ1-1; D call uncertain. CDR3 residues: CASRYISGEAFF. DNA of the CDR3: TGTGCCAGCAGGTATATCTCAGGAGAAGCTTTCTTT.